Each of the 20 T cell receptor beta chains below was sequenced from the same sample in a study of CD8+ T cells in alopecia areata. Markers used for sorting pooled cutaneous lymph node cells were CD4, CD8alpha, NKG2D, NKG2ACE and others. RNA extraction was followed by reverse transcription into cDNA, which acted as the sequencing template. TCRdb's table, derived via immunoSEQ multiplex PCR, lists solely in-frame clones and lacks some. The sample shows around 290,000 clones, none of them appearing just once. Sequenced sample: CD4+ T cells sorted from a lymph node. These receptors all come from a C3H/HeJ mouse with alopecia areata. Strain MHC haplotype: H2-k.

Worth noting for this clone: The gene symbols are mouse symbols. CDR3 sequence: CASSPHRGNQDTQYF. Partial CDR3 DNA: TGTGCCAGCAGTCCCCACAGGGGTAACCAAGAC. This chain uses TRBV19 with TRBJ2-5; TRBD1 matches 7 bases. The CDR3 end lies 4 residues beyond the end of the read and is filled in from the germline J gene. V lost 4 bases to trimming and J lost 0 bases; unmatched junction nucleotides: 5. Germline CDR1 reads FNHDT; CDR2 reads SITEND (reference sequence). The CDR3 length is 15 residues.

Turning to this clone: Genes here carry mouse names. From the germline J gene comes the end of the CDR3, since the read stops 3 residues before it. This chain joins TRBV1 and TRBJ1-6; D may be TRBD1 (6 bases). TRBJ1-6 is filed as an ORF, its function uncertain. From germline, CDR1 is NSQYPW and CDR2 LRSPGD (reference sequence). Trimming removed 0 bases from V and 9 bases from J, with 12 bases in between. The CDR3 is made up of 15 amino acids. The CDR3 region is CTCSADGQGSSPLYF. CDR3 DNA (partial): TGCACCTGCAGTGCAGACGGCCAGGGGAGTTCGCCC.

This clone occurred a few times. Mouse gene names and germline throughout. The read ends 3 residues early relative to the CDR3; the germline J gene fills the gap. The gene calls are TRBV3 and TRBJ1-6; 10 nucleotides agree with TRBD1. TRBJ1-6 is filed as an ORF, its function uncertain. The V segment lost 4 bases and the J segment 1 base; nucleotides outside the gene matches: 4. CDR1 SNHLY and CDR2 FYNGKV come from the germline V gene (reference sequence). CDR3 length: 17 amino acids. This CDR3 reads CASSSTGGVSYNSPLYF. The covered CDR3 bases are TGTGCCAGCAGCTCGACAGGGGGCGTCTCCTATAATTCGCCC.

With regard to this clone: Gene names are the mouse ones. The read terminates 4 residues before the CDR3 end, so the remaining end is supplied by the germline J gene. This sample also contains other DNA sequences that code for the same CDR3. This chain connects TRBV1 to TRBJ2-5, with 10 bases lining up with TRBD1. Germline V gives CDR1 NSQYPW, CDR2 LRSPGD (reference sequence). There are 14 residues in the CDR3. The CDR3 loop is CTCSAPGQGDTQYF. The DNA read from the CDR3 is TGCACCTGCAGTGCCCCGGGACAGGGGGAC.

About this clone: Mouse germline and gene names are used. The CDR3 is cut off 4 residues early in the read; its end comes from the germline J gene. The chain links TRBV19 to TRBJ1-2; TRBD1 agrees at 8 bases. The trim removed 4 bases at V and 3 bases at J, leaving 5 bases unmatched. Germline CDR1 reads FNHDT; CDR2 reads SITEND (reference sequence). The CDR3 loop spans 14 amino acids. The DNA read from the CDR3 is TGTGCCAGCAGTCCGACAGGGGTGGACTCC. This translates into CASSPTGVDS. The CDR3 reads in full as CASSPTGVDSDYTF.

The table lists this clone with a few counts. Mouse germline and gene names are used. The read is 3 residues too short to cover the CDR3 end, so that end is filled in from the germline J gene. The chain is built from TRBV17 and TRBJ1-3; 9 bases line up with TRBD1. This CDR3 has 14 amino acids. Germline-derived CDR1 and CDR2 are MNHDT and YYDKIL. The CDR3 region is CASSRGGTGWALYF. CDR3 DNA, as far as it was read: TGTGCTAGCAGTAGAGGGGGGACAGGGTGGGCG.

This clone was detected only a few times. The germline and genes are mouse ones. The read terminates 4 residues before the CDR3 end, so the remaining end is supplied by the germline J gene. The gene calls are TRBV13-3 and TRBJ2-7; 7 bases line up with TRBD1. With 3 bases clipped from V and 3 bases from J, the junction kept 6 bases outside the gene matches. This CDR3 comprises 14 residues. The germline CDR1 and CDR2 sequences are NNHDY and SYVADS. The CDR3 bases that were read are TGTGCCAGCAGTGCCGCGGGACAGAACTAT. It translates to CASSAAGQNY. In full, the CDR3 reads CASSAAGQNYEQYF.

This clone was recorded a few times. Gene names and germline refer to mouse. The CDR3 end lies 4 residues beyond the end of the read and is filled in from the germline J gene. This specimen includes other DNA sequences encoding the same CDR3. The chain uses TRBV1 and TRBJ2-4, with TRBD1 matching 7 bases. This CDR3 has 12 amino acids. Germline CDR1 reads NSQYPW; CDR2 reads LRSPGD (reference sequence). The chain's CDR3 is CTCSAGQNTLYF. The covered CDR3 bases are TGCACCTGCAGTGCGGGACAGAAC. Supplemented by reference TRBV1 and TRBJ2-4, the full variable domain reads VTLLEQNPRWRLVPRGQAVNLRCILKNSQYPWMSWYQQDLQKQLQWLFTLRSPGDKEVKSLPGADYLATRVTDTELRLQVANMSQGRTLYCTCSAGQNTLYFGAGTRLSVL.

This clone was counted between two and nine times. These gene names are mouse names. The read halts 4 residues ahead of the CDR3 end, with the missing end drawn from the germline J gene. This specimen includes other DNA sequences encoding the same CDR3. The rearrangement uses TRBV1 and TRBJ2-1; D perhaps matches TRBD2 (7 bases). Germline V gene sequence: CDR1 NSQYPW, CDR2 LRSPGD (reference sequence). V was clipped by 1 base and J by 5 bases, with 9 bases between them. The CDR3 contains 14 residues. The sequenced part of the CDR3 DNA is TGCACCTGCAGTGCAGTGGGGGGCGATGCT. Its protein is CTCSAVGGDA. The full CDR3 sequence reads CTCSAVGGDAEQFF.

Of note for this clone: Mouse names are used for the genes. Sequencing ends 4 residues short of the CDR3 end; the germline J gene provides the rest. The sample carries other DNA sequences with the same CDR3. The chain employs TRBV13-1 and TRBJ1-2, with D perhaps TRBD1 (6 bases). Germline V gene lookup returns CDR1 NSHNY and CDR2 SYGAGN. The germline V and J ends were trimmed by 0 bases and 4 bases, with 7 bases remaining between them. There are 13 residues in the CDR3. The covered CDR3 bases are TGTGCCAGCAGTGATGCCAGGGGCTCC. It encodes CASSDARGS. In full, the CDR3 is CASSDARGSDYTF.

This clone was picked up a small number of times. Here the gene names and germline are mouse. Sequencing ends 4 residues short of the CDR3 end; the germline J gene provides the rest. The J gene is TRBJ1-1, the V gene TRBV5; D perhaps matches TRBD1 (6 bases). This CDR3 contains 15 residues. V lost 4 bases to trimming and J lost 0 bases, with 12 bases between them. Per germline, CDR1 LGHNA and CDR2 YNLKQL (reference sequence). This CDR3 reads CASSRSGTSNTEVFF. The CDR3 bases that were read are TGTGCCAGCAGCCGCAGTGGGACATCAAACACA.

Details on this clone: The germline and genes are mouse ones. Here the CDR3 reads CASSSPTGYNSPLYF. CDR3 DNA, as far as it was read: TGTGCCAGCAGTTCCCCGACAGGCTATAATTCGCCC. The V gene is TRBV19, the J gene TRBJ1-6, with D tentatively TRBD1 (6 bases). From the germline J gene comes the end of the CDR3, since the read stops 3 residues before it. Being an ORF, TRBJ1-6 has a function that is uncertain. There are 15 residues in the CDR3. The germline CDR1 and CDR2 sequences are FNHDT and SITEND (reference sequence). Deletions cut 4 bases from V and 3 bases from J, with 11 bases between.

Comment on this clone: Any gene name here is a mouse gene name. The read ends 3 residues shy of where the CDR3 ends; the end is completed using the germline J gene. The chain carries TRBV1 and TRBJ1-6, with D hard to call. TRBJ1-6 qualifies as an ORF whose function is uncertain. Germline lookup yields CDR1 NSQYPW and CDR2 LRSPGD (reference sequence). With 0 bases removed from V and 4 bases from J, the gap between germline ends came to 7 bases. The CDR3 covers 15 residues. The CDR3 DNA, read in part, is TGCACCTGCAGTGCAGATGCACAATATAATTCGCCC. Encoded protein: CTCSADAQYNSP. The entire CDR3 protein reads CTCSADAQYNSPLYF.

Concerning this clone itself: The germline and genes are mouse ones. The CDR3 end lies 4 residues beyond the end of the read and is filled in from the germline J gene. The gene calls are TRBV13-3 and TRBJ2-3; 8 bases match TRBD1. The length of the CDR3 is 15 residues. J gave up 0 bases and V 4 bases, and 4 bases lay outside the gene matches. The V gene's germline CDR1 is NNHDY and CDR2 SYVADS. CDR3 DNA, as far as it was read: TGTGCCAGCAGTCTGGACAGGGCTAGTGCAGAA. It specifies CASSLDRASAE. The whole CDR3 is CASSLDRASAETLYF.

This clone turned up a few times. The gene names given are mouse names. The sequence runs out 4 residues before the end of the CDR3; the remainder is reconstructed from the germline J gene. The chain is built from TRBV5 and TRBJ2-5, with 9 nucleotides matching TRBD1. This CDR3 region has 14 residues. Looked up from germline, CDR1 is LGHNA and CDR2 is YNLKQL (reference sequence). CDR3 bases read: TGTGCCAGCAGCCAAGTGACAGGGGGGGAC. Protein: CASSQVTGGD. The full-length CDR3 reads as CASSQVTGGDTQYF.

About this clone itself: Mouse gene names apply. The CDR3 extends 4 residues past the end of the read, so its final part is completed from the germline J gene. The same CDR3 can be traced to other DNA sequences in this sample. The chain recombines TRBV1 with TRBJ2-1; TRBD2 matches at 10 bases. The junction had 1 base not matched to a gene; V was cut back by 4 bases and J by 4 bases. The CDR3 contains 14 residues. Per the germline V gene, CDR1 is NSQYPW and CDR2 is LRSPGD (reference sequence). The CDR3 reads CTCSGGLGYAEQFF. The covered CDR3 bases are TGCACCTGCAGTGGGGGACTGGGGTATGCT.

A word on this clone: The gene names here belong to mouse. The observed sequence ends 3 residues before the CDR3 terminus, with the missing tail filled in from the germline J gene. V is TRBV19 and J is TRBJ1-6; 7 positions agree with TRBD1. TRBJ1-6 is marked as an open reading frame, function uncertain. The CDR3 is made up of 13 amino acids. Germline CDR1 and CDR2: FNHDT and SITEND (reference sequence). With 5 bases clipped from V and 6 bases from J, the junction kept 2 bases outside the gene matches. The CDR3 region is CASRGQPNSPLYF. CDR3 DNA (partial): TGTGCCAGCAGGGGACAGCCTAATTCGCCC.

A word on this clone: Each gene name is a mouse one. Read sequence stops 3 residues before the CDR3 end, and the germline J gene provides the missing end. This chain joins TRBV13-1 and TRBJ1-6; D is unresolved. TRBJ1-6 carries the ORF label, with uncertain function. There are 15 residues in the CDR3. V lost 1 base and J lost 0, with 5 bases in between. Germline V gives CDR1 NSHNY, CDR2 SYGAGN. The CDR3 reads CASSDTISYNSPLYF. The CDR3 bases that were read are TGTGCCAGCAGTGATACAATTTCCTATAATTCGCCC.

Concerning this clone itself: These gene names are mouse names. The DNA ends 4 residues before the CDR3 does, and the rest of the CDR3 is filled in from the germline J gene. The chain combines TRBV5 with TRBJ2-2, with TRBD2 matching 13 bases. The CDR3 is made up of 17 amino acids. After removal of 4 bases from V and 2 bases from J, the junction contained 4 bases not matched to a gene. In germline, CDR1 is LGHNA, CDR2 YNLKQL (reference sequence). Partial CDR3 DNA: TGTGCCAGCAGCCCATGGGGACTGGGGGGGAACACCGGG. It is translated as CASSPWGLGGNTG. The whole CDR3 protein reads CASSPWGLGGNTGQLYF.

About this clone: Germline and genes here are mouse. The read ends 4 residues early relative to the CDR3; the germline J gene fills the gap. The chain combines TRBV13-1 with TRBJ2-2; 7 bases map to TRBD1. This CDR3 is 16 amino acids long. Germline CDR1 reads NSHNY; CDR2 reads SYGAGN. J gave up 1 base and V 1 base, and 4 bases lay outside the gene matches. The CDR3 protein is CASSDRDRINTGQLYF. The CDR3 bases that were read are TGTGCCAGCAGTGATAGGGACAGAATAAACACCGGG.